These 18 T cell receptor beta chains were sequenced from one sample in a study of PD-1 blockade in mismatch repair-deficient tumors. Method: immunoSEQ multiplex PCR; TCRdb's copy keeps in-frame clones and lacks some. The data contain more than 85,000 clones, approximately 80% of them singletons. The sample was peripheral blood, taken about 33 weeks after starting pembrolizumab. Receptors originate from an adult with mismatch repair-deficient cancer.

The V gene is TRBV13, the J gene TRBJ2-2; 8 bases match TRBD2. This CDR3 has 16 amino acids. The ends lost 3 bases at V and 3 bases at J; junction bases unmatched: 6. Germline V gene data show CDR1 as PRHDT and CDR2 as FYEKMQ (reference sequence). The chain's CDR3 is CASSFRASGHTGELFF. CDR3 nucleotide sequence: TGTGCCAGCAGCTTTCGAGCTAGCGGGCACACCGGGGAGCTGTTTTTT.

The CDR3 here is CASSLDTDAYEQYF. CDR3 nucleotide sequence: TGCGCCAGCAGCCTTGACACTGATGCTTACGAGCAGTACTTC. The V gene is TRBV4-3, the J gene TRBJ2-7; D not certain. Trimming stripped 4 bases from V and 4 bases from J, with 14 bases between. CDR3 size: 14 residues. Germline V gene lookup returns CDR1 LGHNA and CDR2 YSLEER.

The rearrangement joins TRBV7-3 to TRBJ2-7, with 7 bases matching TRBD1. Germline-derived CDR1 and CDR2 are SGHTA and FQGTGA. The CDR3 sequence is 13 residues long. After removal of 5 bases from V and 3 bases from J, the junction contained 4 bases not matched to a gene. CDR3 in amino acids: CASSLRDSYEQYF. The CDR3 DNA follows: TGTGCCAGCAGCCTACGGGACAGCTACGAGCAGTACTTC.

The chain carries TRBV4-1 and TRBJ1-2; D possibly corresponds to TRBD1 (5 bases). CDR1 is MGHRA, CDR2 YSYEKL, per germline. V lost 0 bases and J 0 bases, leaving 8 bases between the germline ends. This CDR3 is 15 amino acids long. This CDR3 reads CASSQDVGANYGYTF. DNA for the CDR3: TGCGCCAGCAGCCAAGATGTGGGGGCTAACTATGGCTACACCTTC.

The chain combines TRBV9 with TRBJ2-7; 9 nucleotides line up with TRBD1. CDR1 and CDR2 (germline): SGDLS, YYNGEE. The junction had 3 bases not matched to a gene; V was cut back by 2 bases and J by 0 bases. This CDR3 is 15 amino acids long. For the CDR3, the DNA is TGTGCCAGCAGCGTCGGGACAGGGCTCTCCTACGAGCAGTACTTC. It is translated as CASSVGTGLSYEQYF.

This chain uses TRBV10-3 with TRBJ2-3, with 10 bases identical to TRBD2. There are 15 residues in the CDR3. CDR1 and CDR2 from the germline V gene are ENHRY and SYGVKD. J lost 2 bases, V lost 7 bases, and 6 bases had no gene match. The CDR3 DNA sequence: TGTGCCATCAACCGACTAGCGGGTAACACAGATACGCAGTATTTT. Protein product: CAINRLAGNTDTQYF.

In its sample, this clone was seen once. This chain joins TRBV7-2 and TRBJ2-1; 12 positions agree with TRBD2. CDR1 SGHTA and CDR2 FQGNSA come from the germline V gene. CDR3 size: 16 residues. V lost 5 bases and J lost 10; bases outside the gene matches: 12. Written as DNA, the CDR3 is TGTGCCAGCAGCAGTCCTAGCGGGAGGGACTCTGGAGAGCAGTTCTTC. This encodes CASSSPSGRDSGEQFF.

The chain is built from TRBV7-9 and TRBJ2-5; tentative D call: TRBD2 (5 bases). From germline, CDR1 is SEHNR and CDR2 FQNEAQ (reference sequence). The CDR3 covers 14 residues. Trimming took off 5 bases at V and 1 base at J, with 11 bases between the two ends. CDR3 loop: CASSGSWVQETQYF. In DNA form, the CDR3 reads TGTGCCAGCAGCGGGAGTTGGGTCCAAGAGACCCAGTACTTC.

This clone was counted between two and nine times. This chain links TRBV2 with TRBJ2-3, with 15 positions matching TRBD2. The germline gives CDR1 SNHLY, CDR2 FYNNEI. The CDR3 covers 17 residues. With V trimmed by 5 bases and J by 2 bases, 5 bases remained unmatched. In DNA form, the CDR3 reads TGTGCCAGCAGTTCGGGGACTAGCGGGAGGCCCACAGATACGCAGTATTTT. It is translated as CASSSGTSGRPTDTQYF.

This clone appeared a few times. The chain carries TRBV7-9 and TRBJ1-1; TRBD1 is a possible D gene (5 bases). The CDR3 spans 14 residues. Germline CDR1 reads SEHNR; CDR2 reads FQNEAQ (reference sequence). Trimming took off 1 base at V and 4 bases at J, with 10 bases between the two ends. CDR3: CASSLVGGATEAFF. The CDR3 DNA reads TGTGCCAGCAGCTTAGTTGGGGGAGCCACTGAAGCTTTCTTT.

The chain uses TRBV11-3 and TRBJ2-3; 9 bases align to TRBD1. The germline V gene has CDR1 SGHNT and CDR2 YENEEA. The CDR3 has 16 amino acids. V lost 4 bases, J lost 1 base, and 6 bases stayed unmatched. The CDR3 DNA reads TGTGCCAGCAGCTCGAGGACAGGGGCGGGCACAGATACGCAGTATTTT. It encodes CASSSRTGAGTDTQYF. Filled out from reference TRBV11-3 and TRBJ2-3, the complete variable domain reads EAGVVQSPRYKIIEKKQPVAFWCNPISGHNTLYWYLQNLGQGPELLIRYENEEAVDDSQLPKDRFSAERLKGVDSTLKIQPAELGDSAVYLCASSSRTGAGTDTQYFGPGTRLTVL.

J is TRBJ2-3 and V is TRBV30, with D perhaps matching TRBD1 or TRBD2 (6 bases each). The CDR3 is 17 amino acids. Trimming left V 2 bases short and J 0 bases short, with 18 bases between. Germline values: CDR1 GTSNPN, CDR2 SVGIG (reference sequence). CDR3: CAWSRTTGGGSTDTQYF. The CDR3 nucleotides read TGTGCCTGGAGTCGTACGACCGGGGGCGGTAGCACAGATACGCAGTATTTT.

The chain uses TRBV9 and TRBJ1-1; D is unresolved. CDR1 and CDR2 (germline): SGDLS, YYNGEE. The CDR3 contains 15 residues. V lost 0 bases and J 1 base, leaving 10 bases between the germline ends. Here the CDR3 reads CASSVVGVGNTEAFF. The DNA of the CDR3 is TGTGCCAGCAGCGTAGTAGGAGTCGGGAACACTGAAGCTTTCTTT.

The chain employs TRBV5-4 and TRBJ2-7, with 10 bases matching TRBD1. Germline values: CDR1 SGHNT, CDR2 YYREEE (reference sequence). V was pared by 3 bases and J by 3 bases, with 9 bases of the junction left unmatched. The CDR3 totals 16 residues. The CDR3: CASSSGDRGGLYEQYF. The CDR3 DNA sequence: TGTGCCAGCAGCTCGGGGGACAGGGGAGGTCTCTACGAGCAGTACTTC. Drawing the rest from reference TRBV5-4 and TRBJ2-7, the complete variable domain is ETGVTQSPTHLIKTRGQQVTLRCSSQSGHNTVSWYQQALGQGPQFIFQYYREEENGRGNFPPRFSGLQFPNYSSELNVNALELDDSALYLCASSSGDRGGLYEQYFGPGTRLTVT.

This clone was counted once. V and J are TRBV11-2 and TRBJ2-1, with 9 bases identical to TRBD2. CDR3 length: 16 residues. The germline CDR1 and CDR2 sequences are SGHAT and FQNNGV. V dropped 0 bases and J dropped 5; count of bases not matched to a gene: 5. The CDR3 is CASSLDRAGGNNEQFF. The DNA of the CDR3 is TGTGCCAGCAGCTTAGATAGAGCGGGAGGAAACAATGAGCAGTTCTTC.

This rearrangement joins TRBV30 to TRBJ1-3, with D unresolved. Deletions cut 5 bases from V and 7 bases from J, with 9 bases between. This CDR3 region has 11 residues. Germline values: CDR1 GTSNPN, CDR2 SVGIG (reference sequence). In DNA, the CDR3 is TGTGCCTGGGGCGAAGGGAACACCATATATTTT. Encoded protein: CAWGEGNTIYF.

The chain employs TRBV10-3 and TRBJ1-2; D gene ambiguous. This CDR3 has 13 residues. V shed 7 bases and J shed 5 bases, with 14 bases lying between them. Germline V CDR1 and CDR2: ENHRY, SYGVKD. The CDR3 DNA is TGTGCCATCACCGATGGCCCAGGATATGGCTACACCTTC. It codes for CAITDGPGYGYTF.

CDR3 residues: CASSHTSGSYEQYF. CDR3 bases: TGTGCCAGCAGCCATACTAGCGGGAGCTACGAGCAGTACTTC. This chain uses TRBV13 with TRBJ2-7; 11 bases map to TRBD2. The CDR3 totals 14 residues. V lost 5 bases to trimming and J lost 3 bases; unmatched junction nucleotides: 3. Germline lookup yields CDR1 PRHDT and CDR2 FYEKMQ (reference sequence). The full variable domain, its missing parts supplied by reference TRBV13 and TRBJ2-7, is AAGVIQSPRHLIKEKRETATLKCYPIPRHDTVYWYQQGPGQDPQFLISFYEKMQSDKGSIPDRFSAQQFSDYHSELNMSSLELGDSALYFCASSHTSGSYEQYFGPGTRLTVT.